This is a list of T cell receptor beta chains from one sample in a study of CD8+CD57+ T cells in acquired aplastic anemia. TCRdb recomputed calls from the reads with MiXCR, one row per CDR3 protein. The sample has more than 45,000 distinct CDR3 sequences; around 50% are singletons. The sample was sorted CD4+, CD8+, or CD8+CD57+ T cells (not recorded which) from PBMCs. The receptor set was obtained from a human donor with aplastic anemia. CDR3s include the opening cysteine and the closing phenylalanine or tryptophan. Each record gives: V gene, D gene, clone size, J gene, CDR3 protein, CDR3 DNA. The D gene is left open where the match is weak. Rows give clone size only sometimes, using once, few, many, or a class for an expanded clone.

v_call: TRBV5-4
d_call: TRBD1
clone_size: many
j_call: TRBJ1-2
cdr3_aa: CASSPGTGVGGYTF
cdr3_nt: TGTGCCAGCAGCCCCGGGACAGGGGTGGGGGGCTACACCTTC

v_call: TRBV7-2
d_call: TRBD1
clone_size: -
j_call: TRBJ2-5
cdr3_aa: CASSQDIGTGKETQYF
cdr3_nt: TGTGCCAGCAGCCAAGATATCGGGACAGGGAAAGAGACCCAGTACTTC

v_call: TRBV11-2
d_call: -
clone_size: -
j_call: TRBJ2-7
cdr3_aa: CASSLERARGGSYEQYF
cdr3_nt: TGTGCCAGCAGCTTAGAGAGGGCGCGGGGAGGCTCCTACGAGCAGTACTTC

v_call: TRBV15
d_call: TRBD1
clone_size: -
j_call: TRBJ1-1
cdr3_aa: CATSRRTGGDTEAFF
cdr3_nt: TGTGCCACCAGCAGAAGGACAGGGGGGGACACTGAAGCTTTCTTT

v_call: TRBV2
d_call: -
clone_size: -
j_call: TRBJ2-7
cdr3_aa: CASSPRAVEQYF
cdr3_nt: TGTGCCAGCTCACCTCGGGCGGTCGAGCAGTACTTC

v_call: TRBV29-1
d_call: TRBD1
clone_size: -
j_call: TRBJ2-1
cdr3_aa: CSTRTGDNEQFF
cdr3_nt: TGCAGCACACGGACAGGGGACAATGAGCAGTTCTTC

v_call: TRBV13
d_call: -
clone_size: once
j_call: TRBJ1-5
cdr3_aa: CASKESQRINQPQHF
cdr3_nt: TGTGCCAGCAAAGAGAGTCAGAGAATTAATCAGCCCCAGCATTTT

v_call: TRBV27
d_call: -
clone_size: many
j_call: TRBJ1-4
cdr3_aa: CASSHPREGTEKLFF
cdr3_nt: TGTGCCAGCAGTCACCCACGAGAGGGGACTGAAAAACTGTTTTTT

v_call: TRBV7-9
d_call: -
clone_size: -
j_call: TRBJ2-2
cdr3_aa: CASSLTATGEPFF
cdr3_nt: TGTGCCAGCAGCCTAACCGCAACCGGGGAGCCGTTTTTT

v_call: TRBV19
d_call: -
clone_size: once
j_call: TRBJ2-5
cdr3_aa: CASSEYRVETQYF
cdr3_nt: TGTGCCAGTAGTGAATACAGGGTAGAGACCCAGTACTTC

v_call: TRBV15
d_call: -
clone_size: -
j_call: TRBJ2-7
cdr3_aa: CATSRQQGGEQYF
cdr3_nt: TGTGCCACCAGCAGACAACAGGGTGGCGAGCAGTACTTC

v_call: TRBV29-1
d_call: -
clone_size: -
j_call: TRBJ1-2
cdr3_aa: CSVEGKAANYGYTF
cdr3_nt: TGCAGCGTTGAGGGGAAGGCAGCGAACTATGGCTACACCTTC

v_call: TRBV12-5
d_call: -
clone_size: -
j_call: TRBJ2-5
cdr3_aa: CASGLGIYQETQYF
cdr3_nt: TGTGCTAGTGGTTTGGGAATTTACCAAGAGACCCAGTACTTC

v_call: TRBV5-4
d_call: -
clone_size: many
j_call: TRBJ1-1
cdr3_aa: CASSSLSDLSTEAFF
cdr3_nt: TGTGCCAGCAGCTCCCTGAGTGATTTGAGCACTGAAGCTTTCTTT

v_call: TRBV15
d_call: -
clone_size: -
j_call: TRBJ2-7
cdr3_aa: CATSRRGTGSDEQYF
cdr3_nt: TGTGCCACCAGCCGAAGGGGAACAGGGTCCGACGAGCAGTACTTC

v_call: TRBV19
d_call: -
clone_size: -
j_call: TRBJ1-2
cdr3_aa: CASSPSSNYGYTF
cdr3_nt: TGTGCCAGTAGTCCTTCCTCTAACTATGGCTACACCTTC

v_call: TRBV25-1
d_call: TRBD1
clone_size: -
j_call: TRBJ1-1
cdr3_aa: CASSLQGAGSEAFF
cdr3_nt: TGTGCCAGCAGTTTACAGGGGGCAGGCTCTGAAGCTTTCTTT

v_call: TRBV7-2
d_call: -
clone_size: -
j_call: TRBJ2-2
cdr3_aa: CASSLGAGLGELFF
cdr3_nt: TGTGCCAGCAGCTTAGGCGCAGGGCTCGGGGAGCTGTTTTTT

v_call: TRBV20-1
d_call: TRBD1
clone_size: -
j_call: TRBJ1-2
cdr3_aa: CSAGRRDRESGGYTF
cdr3_nt: TGCAGTGCTGGGCGCCGGGACAGGGAATCAGGTGGCTACACCTTC

v_call: TRBV2
d_call: -
clone_size: once
j_call: TRBJ2-1
cdr3_aa: CASSGPGPYEQFF
cdr3_nt: TGTGCCAGCAGCGGTCCGGGGCCCTATGAGCAGTTCTTC

v_call: TRBV10-3
d_call: -
clone_size: -
j_call: TRBJ1-3
cdr3_aa: CAMTDGAFSGNTIYF
cdr3_nt: TGTGCCATGACGGACGGAGCCTTCTCTGGAAACACCATATATTTT

v_call: TRBV15
d_call: -
clone_size: -
j_call: TRBJ1-1
cdr3_aa: CATSSPGGITEAFF
cdr3_nt: TGTGCCACCAGCTCGCCAGGAGGTATCACTGAAGCTTTCTTT

v_call: TRBV10-1
d_call: TRBD1
clone_size: -
j_call: TRBJ2-7
cdr3_aa: CATQGAVSYEQYF
cdr3_nt: TGTGCCACCCAGGGGGCCGTCTCCTACGAGCAGTACTTC

v_call: TRBV2
d_call: TRBD1
clone_size: -
j_call: TRBJ1-6
cdr3_aa: CASRAGTGDNSPLHF
cdr3_nt: TGTGCCAGCAGAGCCGGGACAGGGGACAATTCACCCCTCCACTTT

v_call: TRBV29-1
d_call: TRBD1
clone_size: -
j_call: TRBJ2-1
cdr3_aa: CSVAWTGDRNEQFF
cdr3_nt: TGCAGCGTTGCTTGGACAGGGGATCGGAATGAGCAGTTCTTC

v_call: TRBV19
d_call: -
clone_size: -
j_call: TRBJ1-1
cdr3_aa: CASSIHGAGAEAFF
cdr3_nt: TGTGCCAGTAGTATACATGGGGCTGGCGCTGAGGCTTTCTTT

v_call: TRBV24-1
d_call: TRBD1
clone_size: -
j_call: TRBJ2-6
cdr3_aa: CATSDPPGQGNTGANVLTF
cdr3_nt: TGCGCCACCAGTGACCCACCGGGACAGGGTAACACTGGGGCCAACGTCCTGACTTTC

v_call: TRBV29-1
d_call: -
clone_size: -
j_call: TRBJ2-7
cdr3_aa: CSVEEGQSGSYEQYF
cdr3_nt: TGCAGCGTTGAAGAAGGACAGTCCGGAAGCTACGAGCAGTACTTC

v_call: TRBV20-1
d_call: -
clone_size: -
j_call: TRBJ2-7
cdr3_aa: CSARDPSTGYEQYF
cdr3_nt: TGCAGTGCTAGAGATCCTTCGACAGGATACGAGCAGTACTTC

v_call: TRBV5-6
d_call: -
clone_size: many
j_call: TRBJ1-5
cdr3_aa: CASSSDGSNQPQHF
cdr3_nt: TGTGCCAGCAGCTCGGACGGAAGCAATCAGCCCCAGCATTTT

v_call: TRBV24-1
d_call: -
clone_size: medium-sized
j_call: TRBJ1-1
cdr3_aa: CATSDAGNTEAFF
cdr3_nt: TGTGCCACCAGTGATGCGGGGAACACTGAAGCTTTCTTT

v_call: TRBV6-2/TRBV6-3
d_call: -
clone_size: many
j_call: TRBJ2-1
cdr3_aa: CASSYCRENPSYNEQFF
cdr3_nt: TGTGCCAGCAGTTACTGCAGGGAAAATCCTTCCTACAATGAGCAGTTCTTC

v_call: TRBV15
d_call: -
clone_size: -
j_call: TRBJ2-7
cdr3_aa: CATSRDLQQGNEQYF
cdr3_nt: TGTGCCACCAGCAGAGATCTCCAACAGGGTAACGAGCAGTACTTC

v_call: TRBV19
d_call: -
clone_size: -
j_call: TRBJ1-1
cdr3_aa: CASRTEAFF
cdr3_nt: TGTGCCAGTAGGACCGAAGCTTTCTTT

v_call: TRBV6-1
d_call: -
clone_size: many
j_call: TRBJ2-1
cdr3_aa: CASSPDRRPNNEQFF
cdr3_nt: TGTGCCAGCAGTCCAGACAGGAGACCTAACAATGAGCAGTTCTTC

v_call: TRBV24-1
d_call: TRBD2
clone_size: -
j_call: TRBJ2-1
cdr3_aa: CATSDLGTRNEQFF
cdr3_nt: TGTGCCACCAGTGATTTAGGGACTAGAAATGAGCAGTTCTTC

v_call: TRBV7-8
d_call: TRBD1
clone_size: few
j_call: TRBJ2-7
cdr3_aa: CASSSGQSSYEQYF
cdr3_nt: TGTGCCAGCAGCTCGGGACAGAGCTCCTACGAGCAGTACTTC

v_call: TRBV5-5
d_call: -
clone_size: -
j_call: TRBJ2-7
cdr3_aa: CASSLGLTEEYEQYF
cdr3_nt: TGTGCCAGCAGCCTCGGTCTGACAGAGGAGTACGAGCAGTACTTC

v_call: TRBV15
d_call: -
clone_size: -
j_call: TRBJ1-5
cdr3_aa: CATSRERQGYQPQHF
cdr3_nt: TGTGCCACCAGCAGGGAACGTCAGGGCTATCAGCCCCAGCATTTT

v_call: TRBV2
d_call: -
clone_size: -
j_call: TRBJ1-1
cdr3_aa: CASSEARVNEAFF
cdr3_nt: TGTGCCAGCAGTGAAGCGCGTGTGAATGAAGCTTTCTTT

v_call: TRBV19
d_call: -
clone_size: -
j_call: TRBJ2-6
cdr3_aa: CASSTRGSGANVLTF
cdr3_nt: TGTGCCAGTAGTACGAGGGGCTCTGGGGCCAACGTCCTGACTTTC

v_call: TRBV6-7
d_call: -
clone_size: -
j_call: TRBJ1-5
cdr3_aa: CANSYPGGGRVPQHF
cdr3_nt: TGTGCCAACAGTTACCCGGGTGGAGGGCGGGTGCCCCAGCATTTT

v_call: TRBV20-1
d_call: TRBD2
clone_size: -
j_call: TRBJ2-7
cdr3_aa: CSAPWVAGGLYEQYF
cdr3_nt: TGCAGTGCCCCTTGGGTAGCGGGGGGGCTCTACGAGCAGTACTTC

v_call: TRBV24-1
d_call: TRBD1
clone_size: -
j_call: TRBJ2-2
cdr3_aa: CATSDQQGDVAGELFF
cdr3_nt: TGTGCCACCAGTGATCAACAGGGGGACGTCGCCGGGGAGCTGTTTTTT

v_call: TRBV6-5
d_call: -
clone_size: -
j_call: TRBJ2-5
cdr3_aa: CASSYEGTKETQYF
cdr3_nt: TGTGCCAGCAGTTACGAAGGGACCAAAGAGACCCAGTACTTC

v_call: TRBV10-2
d_call: -
clone_size: -
j_call: TRBJ2-7
cdr3_aa: CASSRDETYEQYF
cdr3_nt: TGCGCCAGCAGCCGGGACGAGACCTACGAGCAGTACTTC

v_call: TRBV10-2
d_call: -
clone_size: -
j_call: TRBJ1-2
cdr3_aa: CASSLAGGYGDNYGYTF
cdr3_nt: TGCGCCAGCAGTCTAGCGGGGGGGTATGGAGACAACTATGGCTACACCTTC

v_call: TRBV15
d_call: TRBD1
clone_size: many
j_call: TRBJ2-5
cdr3_aa: CATSGPGTEETQYF
cdr3_nt: TGTGCCACCAGCGGGCCCGGGACAGAAGAGACCCAGTACTTC